The next 6 T cell receptor beta chains were all read from a single sample in a study of T cell responses to AZD1222 COVID-19 vaccine (dated by TCRdb to the early 2020s). Sample time point, as interpreted from the label and publication: baseline before first vaccination. Library prep was done by the immunoSEQ multiplex PCR assay. Imported from immuneACCESS, the table was reduced by TCRdb to in-frame sequences with V and J called. These copies leave out some clones; in studies compared against another copy, an unresolved V gene accounts for under half, and the cause of the remainder is not known. This sample holds some 120,000 clones; around nine tenths were observed only once. In total, the top ten clones hold almost 4.5% of the sample. Sequencing was performed on peripheral blood, taken on day 0 of AZD1222 vaccination. Source of these receptors: an adult in good health.

This clone is categorized as medium-sized. This CDR3 is CASRLTGGYEKLFF. The CDR3 DNA is TGCGCCAGCAGGCTGACAGGGGGCTATGAAAAACTGTTTTTT. The gene calls are TRBV5-1 and TRBJ1-4, with 10 bases fitting TRBD1. The CDR3 has 14 residues. The germline V gene encodes CDR1 SGHRS and CDR2 YFSETQ. The trim removed 5 bases at V and 6 bases at J, leaving 4 bases unmatched.

The gene calls are TRBV9 and TRBJ2-7; 7 bases map to TRBD2. Germline loops: CDR1 SGDLS, CDR2 YYNGEE. CDR3 length equals 14 residues. Trimming at V came to 3 bases and at J to 6 bases, leaving 9 bases not matched to a gene. The CDR3 DNA follows: TGTGCCAGCAGCGCGAGTGGGGACTATACCGAGCAGTACTTC. Translated, it gives CASSASGDYTEQYF. Supplemented by reference TRBV9 and TRBJ2-7, the full variable domain reads DSGVTQTPKHLITATGQRVTLRCSPRSGDLSVYWYQQSLDQGLQFLIQYYNGEERAKGNILERFSAQQFPDLHSELNLSSLELGDSALYFCASSASGDYTEQYFGPGTRLTVT.

J is TRBJ1-2 and V is TRBV18; TRBD1 might be the D (5 bases). Between the trimmed V and J ends, which lost 0 bases and 1 base, there was a span of 15 bases. The germline gives CDR1 KGHSH, CDR2 LQKENI. The CDR3 is 17 amino acids. The CDR3 DNA follows: TGTGCCAGCTCACCACCCCCAGGGACTGATTTTAACTATGGCTACACCTTC. It is translated as CASSPPPGTDFNYGYTF.

The V call is TRBV7-2, the J call TRBJ1-1; 8 bases are a match to TRBD1. With 6 bases clipped from V and 0 bases from J, the junction kept 6 bases outside the gene matches. The CDR3 sequence is 15 residues long. Per germline, CDR1 SGHTA and CDR2 FQGNSA. The CDR3 is CASSAQGAMNTEAFF. In DNA form, the CDR3 reads TGTGCCAGCAGTGCCCAGGGGGCAATGAACACTGAAGCTTTCTTT. Full variable domain (remainder filled in from reference TRBV7-2 and TRBJ1-1): GAGVSQSPSNKVTEKGKDVELRCDPISGHTALYWYRQSLGQGLEFLIYFQGNSAPDKSGLPSDRFSAERTGGSVSTLTIQRTQQEDSAVYLCASSAQGAMNTEAFFGQGTRLTVV.

The chain is built from TRBV9 and TRBJ2-1, with D possibly TRBD2 on 5 matching bases. V dropped 4 bases and J dropped 7 bases, with 24 bases sitting between them. CDR3 length: 17 amino acids. The V gene's germline CDR1 is SGDLS and CDR2 YYNGEE. The CDR3 spells CASSLTPLRVGWNEQFF. The CDR3 DNA reads as TGTGCCAGCAGCCTAACCCCTTTGCGGGTCGGATGGAATGAGCAGTTCTTC.

The V gene is TRBV30, the J gene TRBJ1-1; possible D gene TRBD1, 5 bases. This CDR3 is 12 amino acids long. Germline V gene data show CDR1 as GTSNPN and CDR2 as SVGIG (reference sequence). The germline V and J ends were trimmed by 5 bases and 7 bases, with 14 bases remaining between them. CDR3 bases: TGTGCCTGGGGGTCCAGGGCGGATGAAGCTTTCTTT. Translated, it gives CAWGSRADEAFF.